Here is one T cell receptor beta chain with its context. Its antigen is as yet unknown. This entry is derived from a study of cytomegalovirus exposure and HLA in healthy donors. As for the study in general: Early on, a data release was issued that held about 85 million unique TCRs from HLA-typed donors. Genotyping showed about 80% of over 350 donors falling in the Caucasian-associated ancestry cluster.

Germline loops: CDR1 MNHNS, CDR2 SASEGT. This CDR3 spans 14 amino acids. V lost 8 bases and J lost 3, with 17 bases in between. The PCR used 60 Vbeta and 13 Jbeta primers. The protocol was immunoSEQ multiplex PCR, while the TCRdb copy is restricted to in-frame clones and leaves out a portion. The table lists 180,000 or so clones, roughly 74% of them singletons. Study results and caveats: Later analysis found that TCR beta chains associated with HLA were more clonally expanded than other, equally common chains.

The sequenced sample was PBMCs. The chain has TRBV6-1 and TRBJ2-7; D is perhaps TRBD2 (6 bases). The receptor's source is a woman between 35 and 50 years old in good health and CMV-seropositive. The CDR3 reads CASEETLGGYEQYF. DNA for the CDR3: TGTGCCAGCGAGGAGACCCTCGGGGGCTACGAGCAGTACTTC.